A selection of T cell receptor beta chains follows, all from one sample in a study of T cells expressing NK-cell markers. TCRdb re-called the 5' RACE reads, yielding one record per CDR3 amino acid sequence without DNA. The repertoire table contains almost 450,000 distinct CDR3 sequences. Source material: blood T cells: a sorted CD56 or NKG2C T cell subset, CD4+ or CD8+ T cells, or bulk PBMC T cells (not recorded which). These receptors came from a woman aged 18 to 75 in good health. Each CDR3 is given with its conserved first and last residue.

CDR3 length	V gene	J gene	CDR3 protein
17	TRBV3-1	TRBJ1-5	CASSQGYRGPINQPQHF
16	TRBV7-9	TRBJ2-1	CASSSFRPGAYNEQFF
16	TRBV19	TRBJ2-7	CASSIVGQKASYEQYF
15	TRBV7-3	TRBJ2-5	CASSLSGTGIETQYF
16	TRBV7-3	TRBJ2-1	CASSPSGTRWEDEQFF
15	TRBV18	TRBJ2-4	CASSPPSSGPNIQYF
17	TRBV29-1	TRBJ2-2	CSVGGWGTHANTGELFF
11	TRBV20-1	TRBJ1-2	CGTYRVYGYTF
15	TRBV15	TRBJ2-3	CATSSYGIDTDTQYF
15	TRBV6-1	TRBJ1-4	CASDPAPGVGEKLFF
15	TRBV5-1	TRBJ1-1	CASSSTGGPNTEAFF
16	TRBV7-8	TRBJ1-2	CASSFHSDRVDYGYTF
15	TRBV21-1	TRBJ2-5	CASSKVGRVGETQYF
16	TRBV29-1	TRBJ1-1	CSVEGGPQTPWSEAFF
12	TRBV29-1	TRBJ2-3	CSVRGSTDTQYF
14	TRBV6-2/TRBV6-3	TRBJ2-1	CASRGTSPLNEQFF
15	TRBV5-6	TRBJ1-4	CASNSLVGRMEKLFF
16	TRBV7-2	TRBJ2-7	CASSLAAAGGSYEQYF
15	TRBV20-1	TRBJ1-6	CSAREGTGGNSPLHF
15	TRBV5-1	TRBJ2-2	CASSHGTVNTGELFF
14	TRBV6-5	TRBJ2-5	CASSWDLWKETQYF
13	TRBV10-2	TRBJ1-1	CASRVDRDTEAFF
14	TRBV6-1	TRBJ2-5	CASSEADREETQYF
17	TRBV6-1	TRBJ2-2	CASSPGASGTGTGELFF
12	TRBV20-1	TRBJ1-5	CSARPNNQPQHF
13	TRBV27	TRBJ2-5	CASSLVFQETQYF
18	TRBV4-3	TRBJ2-5	CASSQEWRSTRYQETQYF
12	TRBV4-2	TRBJ1-1	CASSQGSEEAFF
16	TRBV20-1	TRBJ1-6	CSARDMGSSYNSPLHF
14	TRBV30	TRBJ2-1	CAWSVRGAYNEQFF
15	TRBV28	TRBJ1-1	CASSRLSRGIGEAFF
15	TRBV7-9	TRBJ2-3	CASSLMGQATDTQYF
14	TRBV19	TRBJ1-4	CASTNGQGAEKLFF
13	TRBV27	TRBJ1-5	CASKKAGNQPQHF
13	TRBV12-3/TRBV12-4	TRBJ1-2	CASNPGLNYGYTF
15	TRBV6-2/TRBV6-3	TRBJ1-2	CASNDGTDRGYGYTF
14	TRBV18	TRBJ1-1	CASSPQNAGAEAFF
17	TRBV7-9	TRBJ1-4	CASSLVGGAGTNEKLFF
18	TRBV7-2	TRBJ1-5	CASSLAGSRGYSNQPRHF
15	TRBV5-1	TRBJ1-2	CASSHQPSDNYGYTF
16	TRBV28	TRBJ1-6	CASSFSAQGGNSPLHF
15	TRBV30	TRBJ2-2	CAWSLWTANTGELFF
12	TRBV19	TRBJ1-2	CASVRWDRGYTF
16	TRBV6-1	TRBJ1-1	CASSPGTGGMYTEAFF